The 23 T cell receptor beta chains in this list originate from one sample, sequenced in a study of CD8 T cells in ankylosing spondylitis. TCRdb re-analysed the 5' RACE reads in MiXCR, keeping a single row per CDR3 protein. The sample shows about 90,000 distinct CDR3 sequences, about 8.1% of them seen only once. These receptors have no known antigen. Findings and caveats of the study: A motif of 7 or 8 highly homologous TCR beta variants was seen as apparently characteristic of ankylosing spondylitis blood.

The source material was blood, either unsorted or a sorted T cell fraction (not recorded which). All receptors come from a male donor with ankylosing spondylitis.

At least ten counts were recorded for this clonotype. The J gene is TRBJ2-2, the V gene TRBV6-2 or TRBV6-3; possibly TRBD2 for D (7 bases). CDR3 size: 15 residues. The germline V gene has CDR1 MNHEY and CDR2 SVGEGT. Between the trimmed V and J ends, which lost 7 bases and 5 bases, there was a span of 17 bases. Here the CDR3 DNA reads TGTGCCAGCACTCGGGGGGCTGATGAGACCGGGGAGCTGTTTTTT. Amino acids: CASTRGADETGELFF.

This clonotype was seen a few times. The CDR3 coding sequence is TGCGCCAGCAGCTTGGTATCACCAGGGGCGTACAATGAGCAGTTCTTC. As protein: CASSLVSPGAYNEQFF. The chain is built from TRBV5-1 and TRBJ2-1; tentatively, D is TRBD1 (6 bases). The CDR3 is 16 residues long. Per germline, CDR1 SGHRS and CDR2 YFSETQ. V dropped 0 bases and J dropped 4 bases, with 14 bases sitting between them.

V usage is TRBV20-1 and J usage is TRBJ2-1; 12 nucleotides line up with TRBD2. CDR1 is DFQATT and CDR2 is SNEGSKA in the germline V gene (reference sequence). V lost 6 bases to trimming and J lost 7 bases; unmatched junction nucleotides: 4. The CDR3 has 13 amino acids. This CDR3 reads CSARLAGVNEQFF. The DNA of the CDR3 is TGCAGTGCCCGACTAGCGGGAGTGAATGAGCAGTTCTTC.

V usage is TRBV5-1 and J usage is TRBJ2-1, with 9 bases lining up with TRBD2. Germline trimming cut 5 bases from V and 1 base from J; bases unmatched to any gene: 10. The CDR3 has 17 amino acids. From germline, CDR1 is SGHRS and CDR2 YFSETQ. This CDR3 reads CASSGTSTWGSYNEQFF. CDR3 coding DNA: TGCGCCAGCAGTGGGACTAGCACCTGGGGGTCCTACAATGAGCAGTTCTTC. Combining the CDR3 with reference TRBV5-1 and TRBJ2-1 gives the whole variable domain KAGVTQTPRYLIKTRGQQVTLSCSPISGHRSVSWYQQTPGQGLQFLFEYFSETQRNKGNFPGRFSGRQFSNSRSEMNVSTLELGDSALYLCASSGTSTWGSYNEQFFGPGTRLTVL.

This sequence joins TRBV2 and TRBJ1-5; D is undetermined. This CDR3 is built from 18 residues. The V gene's germline CDR1 is SNHLY and CDR2 FYNNEI. Trimming removed 3 bases from V and 1 base from J, with 19 bases in between. The CDR3 sequence: CASSDSWKVGGSNQPQHF. The CDR3 DNA is TGTGCCAGCAGTGATTCCTGGAAAGTTGGAGGGAGCAATCAGCCCCAGCATTTT. The complete variable domain, with remaining parts taken from reference TRBV2 and TRBJ1-5, reads EPEVTQTPSHQVTQMGQEVILRCVPISNHLYFYWYRQILGQKVEFLVSFYNNEISEKSEIFDDQFSVERPDGSNFTLKIRSTKLEDSAMYFCASSDSWKVGGSNQPQHFGDGTRLSIL.

The rearrangement links TRBV6-1 to TRBJ2-7; D is ambiguous. Germline CDR1 reads MNHNS; CDR2 reads SASEGT. With 6 bases removed from V and 3 bases from J, the gap between germline ends came to 9 bases. This CDR3 comprises 12 residues. CDR3 amino acids: CASSGRGYEQYV. The CDR3 DNA reads TGTGCCAGCAGCGGACGCGGCTACGAGCAGTACGTC.

The chain is built from TRBV24-1 and TRBJ2-5; no clear D. With 5 bases removed from V and 2 bases from J, the gap between germline ends came to 14 bases. This CDR3 spans 15 amino acids. Germline CDR1 KGHDR, CDR2 SFDVKD. This chain's CDR3 is CATSGMRFVQETQYF. In DNA form, the CDR3 reads TGTGCCACCAGTGGTATGCGTTTCGTGCAAGAGACCCAGTACTTC.

This clonotype was detected many times. The genes are TRBV11-2 and TRBJ2-7; D is ambiguous. This CDR3 is 13 amino acids long. The germline V gene has CDR1 SGHAT and CDR2 FQNNGV. V lost 1 base and J 0 bases, leaving 4 bases between the germline ends. CDR3 amino acids: CASSLGISYEQYV. CDR3 nucleotide sequence: TGTGCCAGCAGCTTAGGTATCTCCTACGAGCAGTACGTC.

The sample holds many counts of this clonotype. V gene TRBV7-9 combines with J gene TRBJ2-1; D is uncertain. V was pared by 4 bases and J by 7 bases, with 14 bases between. The germline V gene has CDR1 SEHNR and CDR2 FQNEAQ (reference sequence). CDR3 length equals 14 residues. The DNA of the CDR3 is TGTGCCAGCAGCTCTTCTGGAATCTATAATGAGCAGTTCTTC. This translates into CASSSSGIYNEQFF.

This clonotype was counted at least ten times. The V and J genes are TRBV28 and TRBJ2-5; unclear D gene. The germline V and J ends were trimmed by 3 bases and 5 bases, with 13 bases remaining between them. Germline values: CDR1 MDHEN, CDR2 SYDVKM. The CDR3 covers 14 residues. The DNA for the CDR3 is TGTGCCAGCAGTTTTGTCTTGAAAGGGGAGACCCAGTACTTC. As protein: CASSFVLKGETQYF.

As concerns this clonotype: A much more abundant neighbour one base away suggests this may be a read error. The rearrangement links TRBV15 to TRBJ2-3, with D tentatively TRBD2 (6 bases). Per germline, CDR1 LNHNV and CDR2 YYDKDF (reference sequence). The CDR3 contains 15 residues. The CDR3 nucleotides are TGTGCCACCAGCAGAGATATAGCGGCCACAGGTACGCAGTATTTT. Protein product: CATSRDIAATGTQYF.

The V call is TRBV6-5, the J call TRBJ2-1, with D tentatively TRBD2 (5 bases). This CDR3 region has 17 residues. Trimming left V 2 bases short and J 4 bases short, with 18 bases between. The germline gives CDR1 MNHEY, CDR2 SVGAGI. The CDR3 bases are TGTGCCAGCAGTTACGGGTGGGAGAGCCTCAGATACAATGAGCAGTTCTTC. Its translation is CASSYGWESLRYNEQFF.

This clonotype was counted many times. The CDR3 reads CSATRRANTEAFF. CDR3 bases: TGCAGTGCCACTAGGAGGGCGAACACTGAAGCTTTCTTT. The chain is built from TRBV20-1 and TRBJ1-1, with D unresolved. There are 13 residues in the CDR3. Germline V gene sequence: CDR1 DFQATT, CDR2 SNEGSKA (reference sequence). Trimming removed 6 bases from V and 1 base from J, with 12 bases in between.

This clonotype was seen a few times. Written as DNA, the CDR3 is TGTGCCAGCGGCCCCCCGGGAGGGAGGGTCTACAATGAGCAGTTCTTC. It codes for CASGPPGGRVYNEQFF. This chain uses TRBV27 with TRBJ2-1, with TRBD2 matching over 8 bases. Losses at the gene ends were 8 bases for V and 3 bases for J; bases not matched to a gene: 12. The CDR3 totals 16 residues. The V gene's germline CDR1 is MNHEY and CDR2 SMNVEV (reference sequence).

This clonotype was found many times. The V and J genes are TRBV13 and TRBJ2-7, with D possibly matching TRBD2 (5 bases). The CDR3 is 14 amino acids. Trimming took 4 bases from V and 3 from J, leaving 13 bases between them. CDR1 is PRHDT, CDR2 FYEKMQ, per germline (reference sequence). This CDR3 is CASSSRAIGYEQYV. The CDR3 nucleotides read TGTGCCAGCAGCTCGAGGGCCATCGGCTACGAGCAGTACGTC.

This clonotype appeared many times. V and J are TRBV4-1 and TRBJ2-7; 11 bases line up with TRBD2. The CDR3 has 15 residues. V gave up 2 bases and J gave up 0 bases; unmatched junction bases: 0. Germline V CDR1 and CDR2: MGHRA, YSYEKL. The CDR3 sequence: CASSQLAGGSYEQYV. The DNA of the CDR3 is TGCGCCAGCAGCCAACTAGCGGGAGGCTCCTACGAGCAGTACGTC.

This clonotype was counted at least ten times. In DNA, the CDR3 is TGCAGCGTTGTGGGCGGACTAGCGGGAGGACTCTCCTACAATGAGCAGTTCTTC. Its translation: CSVVGGLAGGLSYNEQFF. The chain combines TRBV29-1 with TRBJ2-1, with 14 bases matching TRBD2. CDR1 and CDR2 from the germline V gene are SQVTM and ANQGSEA. CDR3 length equals 18 residues. V dropped 4 bases and J dropped 0; count of bases not matched to a gene: 8.

The V and J genes are TRBV19 and TRBJ2-1, with 8 bases identical to TRBD1. With 2 bases clipped from V and 7 bases from J, the junction kept 10 bases outside the gene matches. The V gene's germline CDR1 is LNHDA and CDR2 SQIVND (reference sequence). This CDR3 contains 16 residues. The CDR3, as DNA: TGTGCCAGTAGTATACCAGGGGGCTCGCCGGGTAATGAGCAGTTCTTC. This codes for CASSIPGGSPGNEQFF.

In its sample, this clonotype was seen many times. The V call is TRBV7-6, the J call TRBJ2-3; D is perhaps TRBD1 (5 bases). Per germline, CDR1 SGHVS and CDR2 FNYEAQ. Trimming removed 6 bases at V and 1 base at J, with 17 bases between. This CDR3 comprises 16 residues. CDR3 protein: CASSHRLGWGTDTQYF. The CDR3 nucleotides read TGTGCCAGCAGTCACAGGCTTGGTTGGGGCACAGATACGCAGTATTTT.

This clonotype was seen at least ten times. The V call is TRBV5-1, the J call TRBJ2-1; either TRBD1 or TRBD2 may fit D (5 bases each). Germline V gene sequence: CDR1 SGHRS, CDR2 YFSETQ. The CDR3 spans 14 residues. V shed 5 bases and J shed 5 bases, with 14 bases lying between them. CDR3 sequence (DNA): TGCGCCAGCAGACAGACAGCCGGGGACAATGAGCAGTTCTTC. This sequence encodes CASRQTAGDNEQFF.

This clonotype has only a few counts. The V call is TRBV24-1, the J call TRBJ2-1; tentative D call: TRBD2 (5 bases). The ends were cut back, 5 bases at V and 7 bases at J, with 8 bases in the middle. From germline, CDR1 is KGHDR and CDR2 SFDVKD. This CDR3 region has 12 residues. As DNA, the CDR3 is TGTGCCACCAGTGGTGGGAGTAATGAGCAGTTCTTC. It specifies CATSGGSNEQFF.

This clonotype showed up many times. The CDR3 loop is CAIGGHRGEQFF. CDR3 in DNA: TGTGCCATCGGAGGGCATCGGGGTGAGCAGTTCTTC. The chain employs TRBV12-3 or TRBV12-4 and TRBJ2-1, with D perhaps TRBD2 (6 bases). Trimming cost V 10 bases and J 9 bases, with 16 bases left between them. There are 12 residues in the CDR3.

This clonotype was recorded at least ten times. J is TRBJ2-3 and V is TRBV7-8, with no clear D. Germline assignment: CDR1 SGHVS and CDR2 FQNEAQ. Trimming took off 8 bases at V and 3 bases at J, with 15 bases between the two ends. This CDR3 spans 14 amino acids. CDR3 sequence (DNA): TGTGCCAGCTCCCCGACCACCCTAACAGATACGCAGTATTTT. Protein product: CASSPTTLTDTQYF.